Included here is one T cell receptor beta chain sequence, with context. This sample was included in a study of beta chain features in type 1 diabetes. Reverse transcription of all isolated RNA meant that expressed TCRB transcripts were sequenced. The table came from immunoSEQ multiplex PCR; TCRdb's copy has only in-frame clones and leaves some out. The sample includes 600,000 to 650,000 clones, roughly a sixth of them seen just once. The V gene lost 0 bases and the J gene lost 4 bases, with 19 bases spanning the gap. Germline CDR1 and CDR2: SGDLS and YYNGEE. This CDR3 spans 18 amino acids. The source of this sequence is a man in his late teens or twenties in good health. The chain couples TRBV9 to TRBJ1-4; unclear D gene. The sequenced sample consisted of naive CD4+ T cells from blood. DNA for the CDR3: TGTGCCAGCAGCGTAGGAGGAAAGATCAAGAGATTTAATGAAAAACTGTTTTTT. Translation: CASSVGGKIKRFNEKLFF.